This T cell receptor beta chain came from a study of beta chain features in type 1 diabetes. Expressed TCRB transcripts were sequenced after all isolated RNA was converted to cDNA. Repertoires were generated with immunoSEQ multiplex PCR, while TCRdb's copy carries only in-frame clones and drops some. This table holds around 430,000 clones, about 30% found once. Germline V gene lookup returns CDR1 MGHRA and CDR2 YSYEKL. The V gene lost 0 bases and the J gene lost 7 bases, with 13 bases spanning the gap. The CDR3 sequence is 14 residues long. Source material: naive CD4+ T cells from blood. This receptor was identified in a man between 18 and 29 years old in good health. The rearrangement links TRBV4-1 to TRBJ2-7; D gene unclear. CDR3 amino acids: CASSQDPSIREQYF. As DNA, the CDR3 is TGCGCCAGCAGCCAAGACCCCTCGATACGTGAGCAGTACTTC.